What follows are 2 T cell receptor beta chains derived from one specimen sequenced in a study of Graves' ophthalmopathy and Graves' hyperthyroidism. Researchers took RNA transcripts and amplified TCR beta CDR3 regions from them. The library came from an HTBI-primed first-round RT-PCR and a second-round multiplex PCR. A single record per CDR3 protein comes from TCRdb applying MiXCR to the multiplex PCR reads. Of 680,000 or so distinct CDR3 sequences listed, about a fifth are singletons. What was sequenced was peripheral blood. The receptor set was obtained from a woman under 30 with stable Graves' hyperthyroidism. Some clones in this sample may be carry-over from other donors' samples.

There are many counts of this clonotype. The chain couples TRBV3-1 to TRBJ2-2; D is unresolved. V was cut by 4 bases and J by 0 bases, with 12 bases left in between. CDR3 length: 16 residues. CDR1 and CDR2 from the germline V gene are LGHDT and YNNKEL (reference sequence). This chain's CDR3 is CASSPSAVANTGELFF. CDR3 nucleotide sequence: TGTGCCAGCAGCCCCTCGGCAGTCGCGAACACCGGGGAGCTGTTTTTT.

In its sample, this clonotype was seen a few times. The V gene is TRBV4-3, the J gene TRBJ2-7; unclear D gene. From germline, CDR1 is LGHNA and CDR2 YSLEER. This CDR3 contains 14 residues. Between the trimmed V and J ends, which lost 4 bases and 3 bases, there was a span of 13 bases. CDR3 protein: CASSPRAFGYEQYF. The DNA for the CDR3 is TGCGCCAGCAGCCCCCGGGCATTTGGCTACGAGCAGTACTTC.